The 30 T cell receptor beta chains presented below share a single source sample, sequenced in a study of shared clonotypes between healthy human individuals. Naive CD8 populations comprised CD45RO-negative cells positively selected for CCR7, excluding terminally differentiated effector memory CD45RA+ cells. The repertoire was sequenced with immunoSEQ multiplex PCR; TCRdb's copy has only in-frame clones and lacks some. The sample shows approximately 1.9 million clones, 93% of them seen only once. Sequenced input: naive CD8+ T cells from PBMCs. Every receptor here comes from a man in his late teens or twenties in good health. Some clones in this sample may be carry-over from other donors' samples.

The rearrangement uses TRBV7-3 and TRBJ2-3; D not certain. The germline gives CDR1 SGHTA, CDR2 FQGTGA. The CDR3 has 18 residues. V gave up 4 bases and J gave up 1 base, with 21 bases separating them. The CDR3 DNA follows: TGTGCCAGCAGCTCAAACCCCCCCCGGCCGTCTCGCACAGATACGCAGTATTTT. It codes for CASSSNPPRPSRTDTQYF.

The chain employs TRBV5-4 and TRBJ1-1, with D maybe TRBD1 (6 bases). This CDR3 contains 14 residues. Germline CDR1 is SGHNT and CDR2 is YYREEE (reference sequence). Trimming removed 9 bases from V and 0 bases from J, with 15 bases in between. CDR3 loop: CATTGGTMNTEAFF. The DNA of the CDR3 is TGTGCCACCACCGGGGGCACCATGAACACTGAAGCTTTCTTT.

V and J are TRBV7-9 and TRBJ2-1; 8 nucleotides line up with TRBD2. Per germline, CDR1 SEHNR and CDR2 FQNEAQ (reference sequence). With V trimmed by 5 bases and J by 6 bases, 9 bases remained unmatched. This CDR3 region has 15 residues. The CDR3 coding sequence is TGTGCCAGCAGCCCGGGGAGCGGGAGCCTCAATGAGCAGTTCTTC. This sequence encodes CASSPGSGSLNEQFF.

The chain combines TRBV5-1 with TRBJ2-3, with TRBD2 identical over 11 bases. The CDR3 has 15 amino acids. Looked up from germline, CDR1 is SGHRS and CDR2 is YFSETQ. The J segment lost 5 bases and the V segment lost 4 bases, leaving 6 bases of the junction unmatched. The CDR3 DNA follows: TGCGCCAGCAGCCCACTAGCGGGAGTTAGAGATACGCAGTATTTT. Its translation is CASSPLAGVRDTQYF.

The chain has TRBV27 and TRBJ2-1; D tentatively fits TRBD1 or TRBD2 (5 bases each). The ends were cut back, 8 bases at V and 7 bases at J, with 15 bases in the middle. The CDR3 length is 13 residues. Germline V CDR1 and CDR2: MNHEY, SMNVEV (reference sequence). CDR3 nucleotide sequence: TGTGCCAGCGGGTCGACTTGGGGGAATGAGCAGTTCTTC. Translated, it gives CASGSTWGNEQFF.

V usage is TRBV29-1 and J usage is TRBJ1-1; D might be TRBD1 (5 bases). Deletions cut 0 bases from V and 3 bases from J, with 20 bases between. CDR1 and CDR2 (germline): SQVTM, ANQGSEA. There are 17 residues in the CDR3. This CDR3 is CSVEDFVRGWGDTEAFF. The CDR3 DNA reads as TGCAGCGTTGAAGATTTTGTTAGGGGCTGGGGGGACACTGAAGCTTTCTTT.

This chain joins TRBV7-6 and TRBJ2-3; either TRBD1 or TRBD2 may fit D (5 bases each). The CDR3 sequence is 13 residues long. With 4 bases removed from V and 6 bases from J, the gap between germline ends came to 11 bases. Germline CDR1 SGHVS, CDR2 FNYEAQ. CDR3 DNA sequence: TGTGCCAGCAGCTCCCGACGGGACGATACGCAGTATTTT. It yields the protein CASSSRRDDTQYF.

This sequence joins TRBV7-9 and TRBJ2-7; 7 bases match TRBD2. Germline V gene lookup returns CDR1 SEHNR and CDR2 FQNEAQ (reference sequence). The CDR3 sequence is 16 residues long. Losses at the gene ends were 1 base for V and 2 bases for J; bases not matched to a gene: 8. The CDR3 spells CASSLGLAYLAYEQYF. DNA for the CDR3: TGTGCCAGCAGCTTAGGACTAGCATACTTAGCCTACGAGCAGTACTTC. Using reference TRBV7-9 and TRBJ2-7 for the parts outside the CDR3, the full variable domain is DTGVSQNPRHKITKRGQNVTFRCDPISEHNRLYWYRQTLGQGPEFLTYFQNEAQLEKSRLLSDRFSAERPKGSFSTLEIQRTEQGDSAMYLCASSLGLAYLAYEQYFGPGTRLTVT.

The chain is built from TRBV7-9 and TRBJ1-1; a possible D gene is TRBD1 (5 bases). Germline V CDR1 and CDR2: SEHNR, FQNEAQ (reference sequence). CDR3 length: 17 residues. The V gene lost 4 bases and the J gene lost 4 bases, with 22 bases spanning the gap. Written as DNA, the CDR3 is TGTGCCAGCAGCTCACCACTGATCAGGGATTTGGGCACTGAAGCTTTCTTT. The encoded protein is CASSSPLIRDLGTEAFF.

J is TRBJ2-7 and V is TRBV5-1; 7 bases agree with TRBD2. Germline values: CDR1 SGHRS, CDR2 YFSETQ. The CDR3 runs 14 residues. Trimming cost V 1 base and J 4 bases; bases outside gene matches: 5. CDR3 residues: CASSLQRDHYEQYF. CDR3 nucleotides: TGCGCCAGCAGCTTGCAGCGGGACCATTACGAGCAGTACTTC.

The chain joins TRBV25-1 to TRBJ2-1; D ambiguous. V lost 8 bases and J lost 0, with 14 bases in between. In germline, CDR1 is MGHDK, CDR2 SYGVNS. The CDR3 spans 15 residues. CDR3 in DNA: TGTGCCAGCGGGTCGGCCTCTACCTCCTACAATGAGCAGTTCTTC. It encodes CASGSASTSYNEQFF.

The V gene is TRBV9, the J gene TRBJ2-1; tentatively, D is TRBD2 (6 bases). Germline V lookup: CDR1 SGDLS, CDR2 YYNGEE. Trimming shortened V by 0 bases and J by 10 bases, and 11 bases separated the two germline ends. The CDR3 contains 13 residues. The DNA for the CDR3 is TGTGCCAGCAGCGTAGGTCGGAGCGGGGAGCAGTTCTTC. Translation gives CASSVGRSGEQFF. Full variable domain (remainder filled in from reference TRBV9 and TRBJ2-1): DSGVTQTPKHLITATGQRVTLRCSPRSGDLSVYWYQQSLDQGLQFLIQYYNGEERAKGNILERFSAQQFPDLHSELNLSSLELGDSALYFCASSVGRSGEQFFGPGTRLTVL.

The chain combines TRBV4-1 with TRBJ1-6, with a possible D match to TRBD1 (6 bases). There are 15 residues in the CDR3. CDR1 is MGHRA and CDR2 is YSYEKL in the germline V gene. Trimming pared 4 bases from V and 6 bases from J, leaving 13 bases between. CDR3 region: CASSPLGGANSPLHF. CDR3 bases: TGCGCCAGCAGCCCCCTCGGGGGCGCTAATTCACCCCTCCACTTT.

This clone was found once. V usage is TRBV7-9 and J usage is TRBJ2-3, with 7 bases aligning to TRBD1. The V and J ends lost 1 base and 5 bases, in that order; junction bases with no gene match: 3. Per the germline V gene, CDR1 is SEHNR and CDR2 is FQNEAQ (reference sequence). The CDR3 consists of 14 residues. CDR3 nucleotides: TGTGCCAGCAGCTTAGAAAGGGGGCTAGATACGCAGTATTTT. It encodes CASSLERGLDTQYF.

This clone turned up a few times. This rearrangement joins TRBV10-2 to TRBJ2-2, with 7 bases fitting TRBD1. Germline V gene sequence: CDR1 WSHSY, CDR2 SAAADI. This CDR3 is built from 14 residues. Germline trimming cut 7 bases from V and 3 bases from J; bases unmatched to any gene: 5. For the CDR3, the DNA is TGCGCCAGCAAGGGGGCTACTTACACCGGGGAGCTGTTTTTT. Translated, it gives CASKGATYTGELFF.

The gene calls are TRBV10-2 and TRBJ2-7; tentatively, D is TRBD2 (6 bases). CDR3 size: 15 residues. V was pared by 6 bases and J by 2 bases, with 17 bases between. Germline CDR1 is WSHSY and CDR2 is SAAADI. For the CDR3, the DNA is TGCGCCAGCAGCCACGGGACTCGCAGAACCTACGAGCAGTACTTC. Protein sequence: CASSHGTRRTYEQYF.

As regards this clone: In the same sample, other DNA sequences code for this CDR3. CDR3 DNA sequence: TGTGCCAGCAGCGACTCCTACGAGCAGTACTTC. It is translated as CASSDSYEQYF. The chain couples TRBV7-9 to TRBJ2-7; the D is unclear. Looked up from germline, CDR1 is SEHNR and CDR2 is FQNEAQ (reference sequence). Trimming removed 5 bases at V and 0 bases at J, with 2 bases between. The CDR3 is made up of 11 amino acids.

The chain combines TRBV7-8 with TRBJ2-6, with 7 bases that match TRBD1. With 1 base clipped from V and 4 bases from J, the junction kept 7 bases outside the gene matches. Germline V CDR1 and CDR2: SGHVS, FQNEAQ. The CDR3 consists of 17 residues. CDR3 DNA sequence: TGTGCCAGCAGCTTAGGGCAGGGGGTTCTAGGGGCCAACGTCCTGACTTTC. Residues: CASSLGQGVLGANVLTF.

Remarks on this clone: Different DNA sequences within this sample yield the same CDR3. The V gene is TRBV28, the J gene TRBJ2-7; D tentatively fits TRBD1 or TRBD2 (5 bases each). Trimming removed 3 bases at V and 2 bases at J, with 11 bases between. CDR1 and CDR2 (germline): MDHEN, SYDVKM. CDR3 size: 14 residues. As DNA, the CDR3 is TGTGCCAGCAGTTTCGGGACGGCAACCTACGAGCAGTACTTC. Translating gives CASSFGTATYEQYF. The whole variable domain, filled in from reference TRBV28 and TRBJ2-7, reads DVKVTQSSRYLVKRTGEKVFLECVQDMDHENMFWYRQDPGLGLRLIYFSYDVKMKEKGDIPEGYSVSREKKERFSLILESASTNQTSMYLCASSFGTATYEQYFGPGTRLTVT.

This rearrangement joins TRBV6-1 to TRBJ2-1; a possible D gene is TRBD1 (5 bases). Trimming removed 2 bases from V and 3 bases from J, with 11 bases in between. The CDR3 runs 15 residues. The germline V gene has CDR1 MNHNS and CDR2 SASEGT. CDR3 sequence reads: CASSELGVLYNEQFF. The CDR3 region has the DNA TGTGCCAGCAGTGAATTAGGGGTCCTCTACAATGAGCAGTTCTTC.

The chain employs TRBV5-6 and TRBJ1-1; D uncertain. The germline V gene has CDR1 SGHDT and CDR2 YYEEEE. The CDR3 has 14 residues. The V and J ends lost 0 bases and 1 base respectively, with 7 bases between them. Here the CDR3 DNA reads TGTGCCAGCAGCTTGGCCCAGCCGAACACTGAAGCTTTCTTT. Protein sequence: CASSLAQPNTEAFF.

V and J are TRBV27 and TRBJ2-7; D is unresolved. Looked up from germline, CDR1 is MNHEY and CDR2 is SMNVEV (reference sequence). The V and J ends lost 5 bases and 5 bases respectively, with 7 bases between them. CDR3 length equals 11 residues. The CDR3: CASSEADEQYF. As DNA, the CDR3 is TGTGCCAGCAGTGAAGCCGACGAGCAGTACTTC.

This chain links TRBV2 with TRBJ2-7; D is possibly TRBD1 (5 bases). Germline V gives CDR1 SNHLY, CDR2 FYNNEI. The CDR3 is 13 amino acids. Trimming took 6 bases from V and 0 from J, leaving 9 bases between them. The CDR3 bases are TGTGCCAGCAGCGCAGGGTACTCCTACGAGCAGTACTTC. It yields the protein CASSAGYSYEQYF.

The rearrangement joins TRBV10-3 to TRBJ2-1, with D possibly TRBD2 on 6 matching bases. The germline gives CDR1 ENHRY, CDR2 SYGVKD. V lost 3 bases and J lost 9, with 18 bases in between. The CDR3 sequence is 15 residues long. CDR3: CAISESGTHYFEQFF. The CDR3, as DNA: TGTGCCATCAGTGAATCCGGGACTCACTATTTTGAGCAGTTCTTC.

The V call is TRBV2, the J call TRBJ1-5, with D uncertain. Germline values: CDR1 SNHLY, CDR2 FYNNEI. V was shortened by 2 bases and J by 1 base, with 6 bases between the two germline ends. The CDR3 sequence is 14 residues long. The CDR3 nucleotides read TGTGCCAGCAGTGAACGACAAAGCAATCAGCCCCAGCATTTT. Its translation is CASSERQSNQPQHF.

The V gene is TRBV5-6, the J gene TRBJ2-7; D might be TRBD2 (6 bases). Trimming took 3 bases from V and 6 from J, leaving 10 bases between them. CDR1 SGHDT and CDR2 YYEEEE come from the germline V gene. CDR3 length: 12 amino acids. The CDR3 DNA follows: TGTGCCAGCAGCTCGGTGGGGGGCGAGCAGTACTTC. This sequence encodes CASSSVGGEQYF. The entire variable domain, with the rest obtained from reference TRBV5-6 and TRBJ2-7, is as follows: DAGVTQSPTHLIKTRGQQVTLRCSPKSGHDTVSWYQQALGQGPQFIFQYYEEEERQRGNFPDRFSGHQFPNYSSELNVNALLLGDSALYLCASSSVGGEQYFGPGTRLTVT.

The chain links TRBV5-6 to TRBJ2-6; D gene uncertain. CDR3 length: 15 residues. Germline V gene lookup returns CDR1 SGHDT and CDR2 YYEEEE. The ends were cut back, 0 bases at V and 7 bases at J, with 11 bases in the middle. The CDR3 loop is CASSLVLGGANVLTF. CDR3 sequence (DNA): TGTGCCAGCAGCTTGGTTCTGGGTGGAGCCAACGTCCTGACTTTC.

The rearrangement joins TRBV9 to TRBJ2-1; 13 nucleotides agree with TRBD2. Germline CDR1 and CDR2: SGDLS and YYNGEE. The CDR3 is 22 residues long. V was pared by 3 bases and J by 8 bases, with 26 bases of the junction left unmatched. CDR3 region: CASSETSGLAGPGEPAQHEQFF. CDR3 bases: TGTGCCAGCAGCGAGACCTCGGGACTAGCGGGACCCGGTGAACCCGCCCAGCATGAGCAGTTCTTC.

This chain connects TRBV7-9 to TRBJ2-7; TRBD2 matches 9 bases. CDR1 is SEHNR, CDR2 FQNEAQ, per germline (reference sequence). The CDR3 totals 13 residues. V shed 10 bases and J 6 bases; nucleotides not matched to a gene: 10. The CDR3 DNA is TGTGCCACTATGGGAGGGACTAGCCGCGAGCAGTACTTC. As protein: CATMGGTSREQYF.

The rearrangement links TRBV27 to TRBJ1-1; D gene ambiguous. The germline V gene has CDR1 MNHEY and CDR2 SMNVEV (reference sequence). Deletions cut 7 bases from V and 4 bases from J, with 13 bases between. This CDR3 has 13 amino acids. CDR3 protein: CASKVGYGTEAFF. The CDR3, as DNA: TGTGCCAGCAAGGTGGGGTACGGCACTGAAGCTTTCTTT.